This T cell receptor beta chain came from a study of blood T cell repertoires in COVID-19. Study overall: Researchers got acute and convalescent COVID-19 samples from the United States, Italy and Spain. T cells, B-cell-depleted T cells, or PBMCs provided the cDNA or gDNA that served as material.

In the original workflow: Estimates of nucleated cell counts were drawn from the amplification of reference gene primers. Assay used: immunoSEQ multiplex PCR; TCRdb lists only in-frame clones, some missing. V and J calls and clone size are as listed in that table; D and trimming were resolved from the DNA. The sample lists about 250,000 clones, over 70% occurring once. Trimming left V 3 bases short and J 0 bases short, with 15 bases between. CDR3 length: 17 amino acids. Germline V gives CDR1 MGHRA, CDR2 YSYEKL. Sequencing was performed on peripheral blood. V and J are TRBV4-1 and TRBJ1-3; no definite D call. The clonotype comes from a man aged 40-55 years with active or convalescent COVID-19. Here the CDR3 reads CASSQNRWANSGNTIYF. For the CDR3, the DNA is TGCGCCAGCAGCCAGAACCGGTGGGCCAACTCTGGAAACACCATATATTTT.